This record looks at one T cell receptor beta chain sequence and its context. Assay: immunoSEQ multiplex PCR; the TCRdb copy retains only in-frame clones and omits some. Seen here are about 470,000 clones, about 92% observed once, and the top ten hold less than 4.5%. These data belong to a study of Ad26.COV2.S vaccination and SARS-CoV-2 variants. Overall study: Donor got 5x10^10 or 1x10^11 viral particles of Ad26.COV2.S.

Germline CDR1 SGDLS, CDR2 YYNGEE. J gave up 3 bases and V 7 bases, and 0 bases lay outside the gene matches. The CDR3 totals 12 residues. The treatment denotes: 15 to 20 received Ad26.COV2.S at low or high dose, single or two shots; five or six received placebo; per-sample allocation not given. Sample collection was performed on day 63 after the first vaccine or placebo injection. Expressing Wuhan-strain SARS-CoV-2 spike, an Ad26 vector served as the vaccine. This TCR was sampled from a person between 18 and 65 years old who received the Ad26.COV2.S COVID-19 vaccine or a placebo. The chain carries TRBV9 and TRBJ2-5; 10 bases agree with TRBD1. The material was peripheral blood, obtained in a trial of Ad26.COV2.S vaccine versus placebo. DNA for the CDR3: TGTGCCAGCGGACAGGGGGAAGAGACCCAGTACTTC. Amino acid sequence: CASGQGEETQYF.